This T cell receptor (beta chain) is from a study of shared clonotypes between healthy human individuals. The CDR3 consists of 16 residues. Per germline, CDR1 SGHKS and CDR2 YYEKEE (reference sequence). V was cut by 1 base and J by 5 bases, with 15 bases left in between. Clones were read by immunoSEQ multiplex PCR, and TCRdb kept only the in-frame ones, dropping some. The sample shows over a million clones, over 95% of them seen only once. Material for sequencing was naive CD4+ T cells sorted from blood. Subset described: CD45RA+ positively selected. The chain joins TRBV5-5 to TRBJ1-4; D not resolved. This TCR was recovered from a young man in good health. The CDR3 sequence is CASSLYSQTINEKLFF. The DNA for the CDR3 is TGTGCCAGCAGCTTGTATTCTCAGACCATCAATGAAAAACTGTTTTTT.